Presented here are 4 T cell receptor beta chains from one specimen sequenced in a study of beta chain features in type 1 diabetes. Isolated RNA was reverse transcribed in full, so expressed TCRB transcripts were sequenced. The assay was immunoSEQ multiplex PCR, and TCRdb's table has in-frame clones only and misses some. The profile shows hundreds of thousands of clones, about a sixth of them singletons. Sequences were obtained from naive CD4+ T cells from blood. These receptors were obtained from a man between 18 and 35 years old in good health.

In nucleotides, the CDR3 is TGTGCCAGCGGGGGACAGGAGGGGTTCTATGGCTACACCTTC. Translation: CASGGQEGFYGYTF. The chain combines TRBV2 with TRBJ1-2; 8 nucleotides match TRBD1. Germline CDR1 is SNHLY and CDR2 is FYNNEI. The CDR3 runs to 14 residues. The V gene end was trimmed by 8 bases and the J gene end by 4 bases; junction bases not matched to a gene: 9.

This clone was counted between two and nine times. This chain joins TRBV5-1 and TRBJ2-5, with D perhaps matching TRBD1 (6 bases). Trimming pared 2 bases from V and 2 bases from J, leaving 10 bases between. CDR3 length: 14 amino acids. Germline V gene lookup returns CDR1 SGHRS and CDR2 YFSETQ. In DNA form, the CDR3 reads TGCGCCAGCAGCTTTCAGACAGGACAAGAGACCCAGTACTTC. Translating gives CASSFQTGQETQYF.

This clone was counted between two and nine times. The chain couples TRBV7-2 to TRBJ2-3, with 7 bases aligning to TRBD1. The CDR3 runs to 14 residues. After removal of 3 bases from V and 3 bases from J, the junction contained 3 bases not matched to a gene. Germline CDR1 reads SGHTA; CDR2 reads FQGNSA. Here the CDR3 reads CASSFEQGTDTQYF. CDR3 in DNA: TGTGCCAGCAGCTTCGAACAGGGGACAGATACGCAGTATTTT.

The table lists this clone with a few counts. The CDR3: CASSLGLAGSGELFF. DNA for the CDR3: TGCGCCAGCAGCTTGGGGCTAGCGGGATCCGGGGAGCTGTTTTTT. The genes are TRBV5-1 and TRBJ2-2, with 9 bases matching TRBD2. V lost 0 bases and J lost 6; bases outside the gene matches: 3. Germline V gene lookup returns CDR1 SGHRS and CDR2 YFSETQ. This CDR3 contains 15 residues. Variable domain in full (rest from reference TRBV5-1 and TRBJ2-2): KAGVTQTPRYLIKTRGQQVTLSCSPISGHRSVSWYQQTPGQGLQFLFEYFSETQRNKGNFPGRFSGRQFSNSRSEMNVSTLELGDSALYLCASSLGLAGSGELFFGEGSRLTVL.